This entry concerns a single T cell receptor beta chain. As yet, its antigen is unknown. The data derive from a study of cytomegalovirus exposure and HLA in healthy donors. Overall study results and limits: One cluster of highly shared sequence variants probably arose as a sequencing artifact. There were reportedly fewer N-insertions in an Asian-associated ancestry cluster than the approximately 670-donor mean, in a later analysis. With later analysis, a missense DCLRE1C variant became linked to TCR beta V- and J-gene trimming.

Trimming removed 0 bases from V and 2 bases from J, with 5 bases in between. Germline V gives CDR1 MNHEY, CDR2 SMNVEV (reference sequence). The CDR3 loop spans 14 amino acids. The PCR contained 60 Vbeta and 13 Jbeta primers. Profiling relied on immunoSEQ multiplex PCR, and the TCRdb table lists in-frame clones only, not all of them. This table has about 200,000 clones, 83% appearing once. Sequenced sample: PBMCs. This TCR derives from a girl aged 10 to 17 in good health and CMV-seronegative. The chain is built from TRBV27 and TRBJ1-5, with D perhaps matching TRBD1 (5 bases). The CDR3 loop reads CASSLSGGNQPQHF. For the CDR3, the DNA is TGTGCCAGCAGTTTATCAGGGGGCAATCAGCCCCAGCATTTT.